A selection of T cell receptor beta chains follows, all from one sample in a study of shared clonotypes between healthy human individuals. TCRdb's copy holds only in-frame clones and misses some; the assay was immunoSEQ multiplex PCR. The table includes millions of clones, roughly 95% detected once. The sequenced sample consisted of naive CD8+ T cells sorted from blood. The origin of the receptors is a man younger than 35 in good health. The CDR3 runs from the conserved cysteine through the conserved F or W. Fields, in order: J gene, V gene, D gene, clone size, CDR3 protein, CDR3 DNA. D genes are given only for firm matches. Size tells how often a clone was seen (once, few, many) or the class of an expanded clone, and some rows leave it out.

J gene: TRBJ2-2
V gene: TRBV11-2
D gene: TRBD2
clone size: -
CDR3 protein: CASSPSGENTGELFF
CDR3 DNA: TGTGCCAGCAGCCCGAGCGGGGAGAACACCGGGGAGCTGTTTTTT

J gene: TRBJ2-2
V gene: TRBV28
D gene: TRBD1
clone size: -
CDR3 protein: CASSLTGETGELFF
CDR3 DNA: TGTGCCAGCAGTTTAACAGGGGAAACCGGGGAGCTGTTTTTT

J gene: TRBJ2-7
V gene: TRBV28
D gene: TRBD1
clone size: -
CDR3 protein: CASRQEGTGTYEQYF
CDR3 DNA: TGTGCCAGCAGGCAGGAGGGGACAGGCACTTACGAGCAGTACTTC

J gene: TRBJ2-5
V gene: TRBV7-9
D gene: -
clone size: -
CDR3 protein: CAIDRGQETQYF
CDR3 DNA: TGTGCCATAGACCGGGGCCAAGAGACCCAGTACTTC

J gene: TRBJ2-2
V gene: TRBV29-1
D gene: -
clone size: -
CDR3 protein: CSVEGTGELFF
CDR3 DNA: TGCAGCGTTGAAGGGACCGGGGAGCTGTTTTTT

J gene: TRBJ2-2
V gene: TRBV7-8
D gene: TRBD2
clone size: -
CDR3 protein: CASSLVGLAGPGELFF
CDR3 DNA: TGTGCCAGCAGCTTAGTGGGACTAGCGGGTCCCGGGGAGCTGTTTTTT

J gene: TRBJ2-3
V gene: TRBV7-2
D gene: -
clone size: -
CDR3 protein: CASSTGGTSTDTQYF
CDR3 DNA: TGTGCCAGCAGCACAGGAGGGACTAGCACAGATACGCAGTATTTT

J gene: TRBJ1-4
V gene: TRBV5-4
D gene: -
clone size: -
CDR3 protein: CASSLDGGPEKLFF
CDR3 DNA: TGTGCCAGCAGCTTGGATGGGGGCCCGGAAAAACTGTTCTTT

J gene: TRBJ2-5
V gene: TRBV5-5
D gene: TRBD2
clone size: -
CDR3 protein: CASSPGLAGAVETQYF
CDR3 DNA: TGTGCCAGCAGCCCGGGACTAGCGGGAGCCGTGGAGACCCAGTACTTC

J gene: TRBJ2-7
V gene: TRBV7-9
D gene: TRBD2
clone size: once
CDR3 protein: CASSLGTSGGPYEQYF
CDR3 DNA: TGTGCCAGCAGCCTGGGGACTAGCGGGGGTCCCTACGAGCAGTACTTC

J gene: TRBJ1-3
V gene: TRBV4-3
D gene: -
clone size: -
CDR3 protein: CASSQDRSSSGNTIYF
CDR3 DNA: TGCGCCAGCAGCCAAGATCGATCGAGCTCTGGAAACACCATATATTTT

J gene: TRBJ2-1
V gene: TRBV14
D gene: TRBD1
clone size: -
CDR3 protein: CASSQKGQPYNEQFF
CDR3 DNA: TGTGCCAGCAGCCAAAAGGGACAGCCCTACAATGAGCAGTTCTTC

J gene: TRBJ1-1
V gene: TRBV27
D gene: TRBD1
clone size: -
CDR3 protein: CASSFTGGTEAFF
CDR3 DNA: TGTGCCAGCAGTTTTACAGGGGGCACTGAAGCTTTCTTT

J gene: TRBJ2-2
V gene: TRBV25-1
D gene: TRBD1
clone size: -
CDR3 protein: CASSEQGTGADGELFF
CDR3 DNA: TGTGCCAGCAGTGAACAAGGGACAGGGGCTGACGGGGAGCTGTTTTTT

J gene: TRBJ1-1
V gene: TRBV7-9
D gene: -
clone size: -
CDR3 protein: CASSFDAWGNTEAFF
CDR3 DNA: TGTGCCAGCAGCTTCGACGCATGGGGGAACACTGAAGCTTTCTTT

J gene: TRBJ2-7
V gene: TRBV5-1
D gene: -
clone size: -
CDR3 protein: CASSLAGLPLVEQYF
CDR3 DNA: TGCGCCAGCAGCTTGGCCGGTCTTCCGTTGGTTGAGCAGTACTTC

J gene: TRBJ2-7
V gene: TRBV4-1
D gene: -
clone size: -
CDR3 protein: CASSSTSYYEQYF
CDR3 DNA: TGCGCCAGCAGTTCCACAAGTTACTACGAGCAGTACTTC

J gene: TRBJ2-7
V gene: TRBV7-9
D gene: TRBD2
clone size: -
CDR3 protein: CASSSREGSLAYEQYF
CDR3 DNA: TGTGCCAGCAGCTCCCGGGAGGGGTCCTTAGCCTACGAGCAGTACTTC

J gene: TRBJ2-2
V gene: TRBV30
D gene: -
clone size: -
CDR3 protein: CAWSPGNTGELFF
CDR3 DNA: TGTGCCTGGAGTCCGGGAAACACCGGGGAGCTGTTTTTT

J gene: TRBJ2-7
V gene: TRBV7-2
D gene: TRBD2
clone size: -
CDR3 protein: CASSFGLAGAYEQYF
CDR3 DNA: TGTGCCAGCAGCTTCGGACTAGCGGGTGCCTACGAGCAGTACTTC

J gene: TRBJ2-2
V gene: TRBV7-9
D gene: -
clone size: -
CDR3 protein: CASSPTYTGELFF
CDR3 DNA: TGTGCCAGCAGCCCCACTTACACCGGGGAGCTGTTTTTT

J gene: TRBJ2-2
V gene: TRBV7-9
D gene: -
clone size: -
CDR3 protein: CASSLSENTGELFF
CDR3 DNA: TGTGCCAGCAGCTTATCCGAGAACACCGGGGAGCTGTTTTTT

J gene: TRBJ2-1
V gene: TRBV27
D gene: TRBD2
clone size: -
CDR3 protein: CASSLGLAGTHEQFF
CDR3 DNA: TGTGCCAGCAGTCTAGGACTAGCGGGAACGCATGAGCAGTTCTTC

J gene: TRBJ2-3
V gene: TRBV6-5
D gene: TRBD2
clone size: once
CDR3 protein: CASSYTGGWADTQYF
CDR3 DNA: TGTGCCAGCAGTTACACGGGGGGGTGGGCAGATACGCAGTATTTT

J gene: TRBJ2-2
V gene: TRBV10-3
D gene: -
clone size: -
CDR3 protein: CAIGMANTGELFF
CDR3 DNA: TGTGCCATCGGGATGGCGAACACCGGGGAGCTGTTTTTT

J gene: TRBJ2-1
V gene: TRBV7-9
D gene: TRBD2
clone size: -
CDR3 protein: CASSLVTSGENEQFF
CDR3 DNA: TGTGCCAGCAGCTTAGTGACTAGCGGGGAGAATGAGCAGTTCTTC

J gene: TRBJ2-3
V gene: TRBV7-9
D gene: -
clone size: -
CDR3 protein: CASTLSRTEGTDTQYF
CDR3 DNA: TGTGCCAGCACCCTGTCCAGGACAGAGGGCACAGATACGCAGTATTTT

J gene: TRBJ2-7
V gene: TRBV7-9
D gene: -
clone size: -
CDR3 protein: CASSSWDREQYF
CDR3 DNA: TGTGCCAGCAGCTCCTGGGACCGAGAGCAGTACTTC

J gene: TRBJ2-4
V gene: TRBV27
D gene: TRBD1
clone size: -
CDR3 protein: CASSLSQTGGKNIQYF
CDR3 DNA: TGTGCCAGCAGTTTATCCCAGACAGGGGGAAAAAACATTCAGTACTTC

J gene: TRBJ2-2
V gene: TRBV27
D gene: TRBD1
clone size: -
CDR3 protein: CASSLLRQGAGELFF
CDR3 DNA: TGTGCCAGCAGCCTCCTAAGACAGGGGGCCGGGGAGCTGTTTTTT

J gene: TRBJ1-1
V gene: TRBV10-3
D gene: -
clone size: -
CDR3 protein: CAISEPQEGLAEAFF
CDR3 DNA: TGTGCCATCAGTGAGCCCCAGGAAGGGCTTGCTGAAGCTTTCTTT

J gene: TRBJ2-1
V gene: TRBV4-1
D gene: -
clone size: -
CDR3 protein: CASSPRESYNEQFF
CDR3 DNA: TGCGCCAGCAGCCCCAGGGAGTCCTACAATGAGCAGTTCTTC

J gene: TRBJ2-5
V gene: TRBV4-1
D gene: -
clone size: -
CDR3 protein: CASSRLVGQQETQYF
CDR3 DNA: TGCGCCAGCAGCAGGTTGGTGGGCCAGCAAGAGACCCAGTACTTC

J gene: TRBJ2-5
V gene: TRBV30
D gene: -
clone size: -
CDR3 protein: CAWTHGEGAWETQYF
CDR3 DNA: TGTGCCTGGACCCACGGGGAGGGGGCATGGGAGACCCAGTACTTC

J gene: TRBJ1-2
V gene: TRBV2
D gene: TRBD1
clone size: -
CDR3 protein: CASSEVGVGQGPLYGYTF
CDR3 DNA: TGTGCCAGCAGTGAAGTAGGGGTGGGACAGGGTCCCCTCTATGGCTACACCTTC

J gene: TRBJ2-7
V gene: TRBV7-6
D gene: -
clone size: -
CDR3 protein: CASSLQEEYEQYF
CDR3 DNA: TGTGCCAGCAGCTTACAGGAGGAATACGAGCAGTACTTC

J gene: TRBJ1-3
V gene: TRBV7-9
D gene: -
clone size: -
CDR3 protein: CASSWDFNPSGNTIYF
CDR3 DNA: TGTGCCAGCAGCTGGGACTTCAACCCCTCTGGAAACACCATATATTTT

J gene: TRBJ2-7
V gene: TRBV10-1
D gene: -
clone size: -
CDR3 protein: CASSDGVSPYEQYF
CDR3 DNA: TGCGCCAGCAGTGATGGGGTCTCCCCCTACGAGCAGTACTTC

J gene: TRBJ2-5
V gene: TRBV25-1
D gene: -
clone size: -
CDR3 protein: CASTEYGGQETQYF
CDR3 DNA: TGTGCCAGCACCGAATATGGGGGTCAAGAGACCCAGTACTTC

J gene: TRBJ2-2
V gene: TRBV28
D gene: TRBD2
clone size: -
CDR3 protein: CASREGYTGELFF
CDR3 DNA: TGTGCCAGTAGGGAGGGTTACACCGGGGAGCTGTTTTTT

J gene: TRBJ2-7
V gene: TRBV27
D gene: -
clone size: -
CDR3 protein: CASSSGQISYEQYF
CDR3 DNA: TGTGCCAGCAGTTCCGGACAGATCTCCTACGAGCAGTACTTC

J gene: TRBJ2-1
V gene: TRBV27
D gene: TRBD2
clone size: -
CDR3 protein: CASSILAGGYNEQFF
CDR3 DNA: TGTGCCAGCAGCATTCTAGCGGGAGGCTACAATGAGCAGTTCTTC